One sample yielded the 3 T cell receptor beta chains listed below, sequenced in a study of molecular identifiers for immune sequencing clone quantification. TCRdb reanalysed the PCR reads using MiXCR and keeps one entry per CDR3 protein. The sample consists of 400,000 to 600,000 distinct CDR3 sequences, around 23% of them appearing once. The sequenced sample consisted of naive CD8+ T cells from blood, with Jurkat cell RNA spiked in. Subset in this sample: FACS-sorted CD8+CD4-CCR7+CD45RA+ naive T cells. Source of these receptors: a human donor in good health. Some libraries in this study had Jurkat cell RNA spiked in.

This clonotype was seen just once. The chain uses TRBV10-3 and TRBJ2-3; 8 positions match TRBD2. The V gene's germline CDR1 is ENHRY and CDR2 SYGVKD. J gave up 0 bases and V 0 bases, and 8 bases lay outside the gene matches. There are 18 residues in the CDR3. The CDR3 DNA reads as TGTGCCATCAGTGAGTCTTTAAGAGCGGGGGCTAGCACAGATACGCAGTATTTT. This codes for CAISESLRAGASTDTQYF.

About this clonotype itself: Being one base from a much bigger clone, this may be a read error. This chain connects TRBV12-3 or TRBV12-4 to TRBJ2-2, with 8 bases aligning to TRBD2. CDR3 length: 17 amino acids. The ends lost 6 bases at V and 3 bases at J; junction bases unmatched: 12. CDR3 region: CASSHAPAGDYTGELFF. The DNA for the CDR3 is TGTGCCAGCAGCCATGCACCAGCGGGAGATTACACCGGGGAGCTGTTTTTT.

Turning to this clonotype: Since no conserved phenylalanine or tryptophan closes the CDR3, a read error is the likely cause. This chain's CDR3 is CASSLSAGELFC. The CDR3 DNA sequence: TGTGCCAGCAGCTTATCCGCCGGGGAGCTGTTTTGT. The chain links TRBV13 to TRBJ2-2, with D hard to call. The V gene's germline CDR1 is PRHDT and CDR2 FYEKMQ (reference sequence). Trimming cost V 2 bases and J 6 bases, with 4 bases left between them. This CDR3 region has 12 residues.